One and the same sample provided the 25 T cell receptor beta chains below, sequenced in a study of PD-L1 blockade in urothelial cancer. TCRdb's copy holds only in-frame clones and misses some; the assay was immunoSEQ multiplex PCR. The table includes 30,000 or so clones, roughly 80% detected once. The sample in question was PBMCs, obtained around atezolizumab (anti-PD-L1) treatment. These receptors were obtained from a man between 50 and 59 years old with urothelial cancer.

The rearrangement uses TRBV7-3 and TRBJ2-1, with 8 bases aligning to TRBD2. The CDR3 sequence is 15 residues long. Germline assignment: CDR1 SGHTA and CDR2 FQGTGA. Unmatched junction bases numbered 4, after V lost 6 bases and J lost 0 bases. CDR3 in amino acids: CASRASGSSYNEQFF. In DNA, the CDR3 is TGTGCCAGCAGAGCGAGCGGGAGCTCCTACAATGAGCAGTTCTTC.

This clone was counted once. The rearrangement links TRBV7-6 to TRBJ2-3; TRBD2 might be the D (6 bases). V shed 5 bases and J shed 2 bases, with 11 bases lying between them. CDR3 length: 14 amino acids. Germline V gene lookup returns CDR1 SGHVS and CDR2 FNYEAQ. In DNA, the CDR3 is TGTGCCAGCAGCCCGGGACTCATCACAGATACGCAGTATTTT. Amino acid sequence: CASSPGLITDTQYF.

The chain joins TRBV7-7 to TRBJ2-7, with D perhaps assigned TRBD1 or TRBD2 (7 bases each). Germline CDR1 is SSHAT and CDR2 is FNYEAQ (reference sequence). There are 13 residues in the CDR3. For the CDR3, the DNA is TGTGCTAGCGGGCCGTTACAGGGGAACGAGCAGTACGTC. Amino acid sequence: CASGPLQGNEQYV.

The chain employs TRBV10-3 and TRBJ2-2; TRBD1 might be the D (6 bases). V was shortened by 6 bases and J by 6 bases, with 20 bases between the two germline ends. In germline, CDR1 is ENHRY, CDR2 SYGVKD. CDR3 size: 16 residues. The CDR3 DNA follows: TGTGCCATCAGCTTAATGGAATTAGGACAGTCCGGGGAGCTGTTTTTT. This translates into CAISLMELGQSGELFF.

This clone has only a few counts. This sequence joins TRBV30 and TRBJ2-3, with D maybe TRBD2 (5 bases). The germline V gene has CDR1 GTSNPN and CDR2 SVGIG (reference sequence). V dropped 3 bases and J dropped 7 bases, with 11 bases sitting between them. This CDR3 contains 12 residues. The CDR3 region is CAWSPLGYTQYF. The CDR3 DNA follows: TGTGCCTGGAGCCCACTAGGATATACGCAGTATTTT.

The chain is built from TRBV7-2 and TRBJ2-3, with 8 bases identical to TRBD2. The CDR3 is 16 amino acids. V lost 5 bases and J lost 0; bases outside the gene matches: 7. Germline V lookup: CDR1 SGHTA, CDR2 FQGNSA. The CDR3 sequence: CASSVGLARSTDTQYF. The CDR3 region has the DNA TGTGCCAGCAGCGTCGGACTAGCTCGGAGCACAGATACGCAGTATTTT.

This clone was recorded once. This chain links TRBV5-1 with TRBJ2-7; possible D gene TRBD2, 6 bases. There are 14 residues in the CDR3. Germline CDR1 reads SGHRS; CDR2 reads YFSETQ. Trimming stripped 1 base from V and 3 bases from J, with 11 bases between. CDR3: CASSLRESDYEQYF. The CDR3 nucleotides are TGCGCCAGCAGCTTGCGGGAGTCAGACTACGAGCAGTACTTC.

The V call is TRBV27, the J call TRBJ1-4; D might be TRBD1 (6 bases). V was clipped by 9 bases and J by 7 bases, with 12 bases between them. Germline CDR1 reads MNHEY; CDR2 reads SMNVEV (reference sequence). This CDR3 spans 12 amino acids. Here the CDR3 reads CASFRDTEKLFF. The CDR3 DNA sequence: TGTGCCAGTTTCCGGGACACTGAAAAACTGTTTTTT.

The V and J genes are TRBV7-2 and TRBJ1-5; a weak D match, TRBD1 (5 bases). CDR3 length: 14 residues. V gave up 3 bases and J gave up 4 bases, with 10 bases separating them. Germline values: CDR1 SGHTA, CDR2 FQGNSA. Here the CDR3 reads CASSFRGTNQPQHF. The CDR3 DNA follows: TGTGCCAGCAGCTTTAGGGGTACGAATCAGCCCCAGCATTTT. The full variable domain, rest sourced from reference TRBV7-2 and TRBJ1-5, is GAGVSQSPSNKVTEKGKDVELRCDPISGHTALYWYRQSLGQGLEFLIYFQGNSAPDKSGLPSDRFSAERTGGSVSTLTIQRTQQEDSAVYLCASSFRGTNQPQHFGDGTRLSIL.

In regard to this clone: A much larger clone lies one base from this, so it may be a read error. Other DNA sequences in the sample encode the same CDR3. The chain joins TRBV15 to TRBJ1-4; D gene ambiguous. The CDR3 covers 13 residues. In germline, CDR1 is LNHNV, CDR2 YYDKDF (reference sequence). V lost 1 base and J lost 4, with 4 bases in between. CDR3: CATSRALNEKLFF. The CDR3 region has the DNA TGTGCCACCAGCAGAGCCCTTAATGAAAAACTGTTTTTT.

This clone occurred a few times. This chain joins TRBV19 and TRBJ1-5; the match to TRBD1 covers 8 bases. CDR3 length equals 16 residues. Germline CDR1 reads LNHDA; CDR2 reads SQIVND (reference sequence). V was clipped by 3 bases and J by 4 bases; unmatched bases: 8. CDR3 DNA: TGTGCCAGTAGTATGGTCGGGCAGGGGGCAAATCAGCCCCAGCATTTT. It yields the protein CASSMVGQGANQPQHF.

The rearrangement links TRBV27 to TRBJ2-2; 7 bases agree with TRBD1. Germline V lookup: CDR1 MNHEY, CDR2 SMNVEV (reference sequence). V shed 0 bases and J 2 bases; nucleotides not matched to a gene: 3. This CDR3 contains 16 residues. The chain's CDR3 is CASSLSGQLNTGELFF. As DNA, the CDR3 is TGTGCCAGCAGTTTATCGGGACAGCTTAACACCGGGGAGCTGTTTTTT.

The genes are TRBV9 and TRBJ2-7; the match to TRBD2 covers 10 bases. Germline CDR1 is SGDLS and CDR2 is YYNGEE. With V trimmed by 4 bases and J by 3 bases, 7 bases remained unmatched. The CDR3 is 15 amino acids. The CDR3 protein is CASSSSGSLDYEQYF. The CDR3 region has the DNA TGTGCCAGCAGCTCTAGCGGGAGCTTAGACTACGAGCAGTACTTC.

The rearrangement uses TRBV28 and TRBJ2-3, with 10 bases aligning to TRBD2. The CDR3 has 16 amino acids. Germline loops: CDR1 MDHEN, CDR2 SYDVKM. V was clipped by 7 bases and J by 0 bases; unmatched bases: 7. The CDR3 reads CASNSGGPLSTDTQYF. For the CDR3, the DNA is TGTGCCAGCAATAGCGGGGGGCCACTTAGCACAGATACGCAGTATTTT.

CDR3 in DNA: TGCAGTGCCAGTGAGGTATATGGCTACACCTTC. It yields the protein CSASEVYGYTF. The V gene is TRBV20-1, the J gene TRBJ1-2; D is unresolved. V dropped 6 bases and J dropped 5 bases, with 10 bases sitting between them. CDR1 and CDR2 from the germline V gene are DFQATT and SNEGSKA (reference sequence). There are 11 residues in the CDR3.

The chain carries TRBV5-5 and TRBJ1-2; D unresolved. Per germline, CDR1 SGHKS and CDR2 YYEKEE (reference sequence). There are 14 residues in the CDR3. The ends were cut back, 0 bases at V and 8 bases at J, with 14 bases in the middle. The DNA for the CDR3 is TGTGCCAGCAGCTTGGCCCGGGGTTTAACAGGCTACACCTTC. This sequence encodes CASSLARGLTGYTF.

The rearrangement joins TRBV6-6 to TRBJ2-5, with D possibly matching TRBD2 (6 bases). The CDR3 spans 15 residues. The V end was cut by 7 bases, the J end by 1 base, with 16 bases between. The germline V gene encodes CDR1 MNHNY and CDR2 SVGAGI (reference sequence). The CDR3 DNA reads as TGTGCCAGCAATACTGGCAGGAGGGTCCAAGAGACCCAGTACTTC. Protein product: CASNTGRRVQETQYF.

The chain employs TRBV5-4 and TRBJ2-7; 8 nucleotides line up with TRBD2. Germline V gene sequence: CDR1 SGHNT, CDR2 YYREEE (reference sequence). The length of the CDR3 is 16 residues. J gave up 3 bases and V 4 bases, and 12 bases lay outside the gene matches. The CDR3 spells CASSGGGTRLIYEQYF. Here the CDR3 DNA reads TGTGCCAGCAGCGGAGGGGGGACTAGACTCATCTACGAGCAGTACTTC.

The genes are TRBV14 and TRBJ1-1; D is perhaps TRBD1 (6 bases). The V end was cut by 4 bases, the J end by 1 base, with 13 bases between. The CDR3 is made up of 15 amino acids. Germline V lookup: CDR1 SGHDN, CDR2 FVKESK. In nucleotides, the CDR3 is TGTGCCAGCAGCCGCTCCGGGACAAGGAACACTGAAGCTTTCTTT. Translated, it gives CASSRSGTRNTEAFF.

The V gene is TRBV7-2, the J gene TRBJ2-1, with 7 bases that match TRBD2. The ends lost 3 bases at V and 7 bases at J; junction bases unmatched: 9. Germline assignment: CDR1 SGHTA and CDR2 FQGNSA. The CDR3 is 15 residues long. CDR3 sequence: CASSFRGGSRNEQFF. CDR3 in DNA: TGTGCCAGCAGCTTTCGCGGCGGGAGTCGGAATGAGCAGTTCTTC.

The V call is TRBV9, the J call TRBJ1-2, with 10 nucleotides matching TRBD1. The CDR3 loop spans 16 amino acids. Trimming removed 3 bases from V and 8 bases from J; junction bases left unmatched: 13. CDR1 and CDR2 from the germline V gene are SGDLS and YYNGEE. The CDR3 loop is CASSEKGSGTGVGYTF. The CDR3 nucleotides are TGTGCCAGCAGCGAGAAGGGGTCCGGGACAGGGGTCGGCTACACCTTC. The whole variable domain, filled in from reference TRBV9 and TRBJ1-2, reads DSGVTQTPKHLITATGQRVTLRCSPRSGDLSVYWYQQSLDQGLQFLIQYYNGEERAKGNILERFSAQQFPDLHSELNLSSLELGDSALYFCASSEKGSGTGVGYTFGSGTRLTVV.

This rearrangement joins TRBV11-1 to TRBJ1-2; 10 bases line up with TRBD1. This CDR3 is 15 amino acids long. Germline loops: CDR1 SGHAT, CDR2 FQDESV (reference sequence). After removal of 5 bases from V and 2 bases from J, the junction contained 5 bases not matched to a gene. CDR3 sequence reads: CASSPLGQGNYGYTF. For the CDR3, the DNA is TGTGCCAGCAGCCCCCTGGGACAGGGGAACTATGGCTACACCTTC.

The chain employs TRBV11-2 and TRBJ2-3, with D maybe TRBD2 (6 bases). This CDR3 has 17 amino acids. The V end lost 1 base, the J end lost 0 bases, and 14 bases lay between the germline ends. Germline V gene lookup returns CDR1 SGHAT and CDR2 FQNNGV. CDR3: CASSLVWGLSSTDTQYF. DNA of the CDR3: TGTGCCAGCAGCTTAGTTTGGGGACTTTCTAGCACAGATACGCAGTATTTT.

This chain connects TRBV18 to TRBJ1-2; 7 bases fit TRBD1. Germline-derived CDR1 and CDR2 are KGHSH and LQKENI. This CDR3 has 17 amino acids. Losses at the gene ends were 2 bases for V and 10 bases for J; bases not matched to a gene: 19. CDR3 DNA: TGTGCCAGCTCACCAGCTGTCTTATCTAGGGGGCGGAAGGCCTACACCTTC. Translating it yields CASSPAVLSRGRKAYTF.

The chain links TRBV2 to TRBJ2-2; perhaps TRBD2 as D (5 bases). V was clipped by 1 base and J by 8 bases, with 11 bases between them. The length of the CDR3 is 14 residues. Germline CDR1 and CDR2: SNHLY and FYNNEI. The CDR3 nucleotides are TGTGCCAGCAGTGAAGTGAGGGTTGCAGGGGAGCTGTTTTTT. This sequence encodes CASSEVRVAGELFF.